The 2 T cell receptor beta chains below were found in one sample sequenced in a study of post-analysis software for immune sequencing data. Findings of the study overall: Controls showed lower frequencies than patients for five or six TRBV segments, and TRBV5-6, TRBV5-1 and TRBV20-1 were among these.

Unique molecular identifiers tagged the TCR beta cDNA libraries. One entry per CDR3 protein, called by TCRdb with MiXCR from the PCR reads. The data hold 650,000 to 850,000 distinct CDR3 sequences, with around 53% observed a single time. These TCRs' antigens remain unknown. The sample taken for sequencing was blood. The receptor set was obtained from a girl under 18 with multiple sclerosis.

J is TRBJ2-1 and V is TRBV7-9, with D unresolved. Germline V gene lookup returns CDR1 SEHNR and CDR2 FQNEAQ (reference sequence). The CDR3 runs 14 residues. With 1 base removed from V and 2 bases from J, the gap between germline ends came to 6 bases. This CDR3 is CASSLEGAYNEQFF. In nucleotides, the CDR3 is TGTGCCAGCAGCTTAGAGGGTGCCTACAATGAGCAGTTCTTC.

This chain links TRBV7-3 with TRBJ1-1; D possibly corresponds to TRBD1 (5 bases). CDR1 and CDR2 from the germline V gene are SGHTA and FQGTGA. With 6 bases removed from V and 4 bases from J, the gap between germline ends came to 15 bases. This CDR3 spans 14 amino acids. The CDR3 reads CASSPGRLGTEAFF. The CDR3 DNA sequence: TGTGCCAGCAGTCCAGGGAGGTTGGGCACTGAAGCTTTCTTT.